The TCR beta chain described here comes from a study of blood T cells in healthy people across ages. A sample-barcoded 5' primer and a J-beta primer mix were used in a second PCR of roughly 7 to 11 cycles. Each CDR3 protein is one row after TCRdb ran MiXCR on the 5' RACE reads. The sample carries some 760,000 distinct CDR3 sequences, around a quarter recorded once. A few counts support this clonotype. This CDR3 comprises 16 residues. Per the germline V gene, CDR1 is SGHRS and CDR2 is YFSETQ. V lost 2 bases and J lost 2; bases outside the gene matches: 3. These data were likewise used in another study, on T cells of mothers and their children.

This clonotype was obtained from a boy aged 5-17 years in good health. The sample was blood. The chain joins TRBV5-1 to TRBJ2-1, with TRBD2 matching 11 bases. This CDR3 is CASSFQLAGAYNEQFF. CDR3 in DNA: TGCGCCAGCAGCTTCCAACTAGCGGGGGCCTACAATGAGCAGTTCTTC.